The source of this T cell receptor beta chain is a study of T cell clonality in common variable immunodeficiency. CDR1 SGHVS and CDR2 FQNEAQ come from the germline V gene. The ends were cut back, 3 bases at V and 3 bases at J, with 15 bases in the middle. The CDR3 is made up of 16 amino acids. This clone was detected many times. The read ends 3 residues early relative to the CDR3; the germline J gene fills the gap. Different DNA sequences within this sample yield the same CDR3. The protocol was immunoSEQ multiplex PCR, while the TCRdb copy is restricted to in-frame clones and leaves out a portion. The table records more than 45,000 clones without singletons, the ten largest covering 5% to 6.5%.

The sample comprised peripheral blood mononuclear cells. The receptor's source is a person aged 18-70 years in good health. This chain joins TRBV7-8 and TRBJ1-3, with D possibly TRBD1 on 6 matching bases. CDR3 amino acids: CASSFLQGVRGNTIYF. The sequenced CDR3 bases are TGTGCCAGCAGCTTCCTACAGGGAGTACGTGGAAACACC.